The 11 T cell receptor beta chains below come from one sample, sequenced in a study of radiotherapy plus CTLA-4 blockade in lung cancer. Assay used: immunoSEQ multiplex PCR; TCRdb lists only in-frame clones, some missing. The data show 35,000 to 50,000 clones, roughly 64% seen once. Material: peripheral blood, obtained from a patient treated with radiotherapy plus ipilimumab. The receptors come from a human donor with non-small cell lung cancer who had a partial response to radiotherapy plus ipilimumab.

CDR3 nucleotide sequence: TGTGCCAGCAGCCCCAGCGGGAGAGGGTCCGGGGAGCTGTTTTTT. Residues: CASSPSGRGSGELFF. This chain joins TRBV11-3 and TRBJ2-2, with 8 nucleotides matching TRBD2. The CDR3 spans 15 residues. Germline trimming cut 5 bases from V and 6 bases from J; bases unmatched to any gene: 8. In germline, CDR1 is SGHNT, CDR2 YENEEA.

CDR3 region: CASAPTLAERETQYF. The CDR3 DNA is TGTGCCAGTGCGCCGACTCTAGCGGAAAGAGAGACCCAGTACTTC. V gene TRBV6-5 combines with J gene TRBJ2-5; 7 nucleotides align to TRBD2. The V gene end was trimmed by 9 bases and the J gene end by 4 bases; junction bases not matched to a gene: 14. The CDR3 has 15 amino acids. From germline, CDR1 is MNHEY and CDR2 SVGAGI.

The chain recombines TRBV11-3 with TRBJ2-1; 8 nucleotides agree with TRBD2. From germline, CDR1 is SGHNT and CDR2 YENEEA. This CDR3 is 17 amino acids long. V shed 3 bases and J 6 bases; nucleotides not matched to a gene: 13. The DNA for the CDR3 is TGTGCCAGCAGCTTTCTTAGCGATACTAGCGGATCCAATGAGCAGTTCTTC. Protein product: CASSFLSDTSGSNEQFF.

This clone has only one observation. The rearrangement joins TRBV5-6 to TRBJ2-5, with 8 bases matching TRBD2. From germline, CDR1 is SGHDT and CDR2 YYEEEE. CDR3 size: 15 residues. V trimming: 4 bases; J trimming: 4 bases; junction bases outside the gene matches: 9. The CDR3 spells CASSRRAGDGETQYF. The CDR3 DNA sequence: TGTGCCAGCAGCAGAAGAGCGGGAGACGGAGAGACCCAGTACTTC.

The V gene is TRBV6-6, the J gene TRBJ2-3; D ambiguous. The germline V and J ends were trimmed by 0 bases and 4 bases, with 8 bases remaining between them. The CDR3 is made up of 14 amino acids. The germline V gene encodes CDR1 MNHNY and CDR2 SVGAGI (reference sequence). As DNA, the CDR3 is TGTGCCAGCAGTTACTCGACATTCTCAGATACGCAGTATTTT. Protein sequence: CASSYSTFSDTQYF.

The chain joins TRBV4-1 to TRBJ2-3; tentatively, D is TRBD2 (5 bases). The CDR3 runs 14 residues. V was clipped by 1 base and J by 4 bases, with 9 bases between them. Germline V CDR1 and CDR2: MGHRA, YSYEKL. The DNA of the CDR3 is TGCGCCAGCAGCCAAGGAGGGAGCGCAGATACGCAGTATTTT. It encodes CASSQGGSADTQYF.

The chain links TRBV7-3 to TRBJ2-1; 7 bases map to TRBD1. There are 15 residues in the CDR3. J lost 3 bases, V lost 4 bases, and 6 bases had no gene match. Looked up from germline, CDR1 is SGHTA and CDR2 is FQGTGA. Here the CDR3 DNA reads TGTGCCAGCAGCTGGGACAGAGAGAACTACAATGAGCAGTTCTTC. Translating gives CASSWDRENYNEQFF.

This chain connects TRBV25-1 to TRBJ1-2; D remains ambiguous. V dropped 5 bases and J dropped 2 bases, with 15 bases sitting between them. The CDR3 is made up of 15 amino acids. In germline, CDR1 is MGHDK, CDR2 SYGVNS. CDR3 DNA sequence: TGTGCCAGCAGTCCGCTCGGGTCTTACAACTATGGCTACACCTTC. It codes for CASSPLGSYNYGYTF.

This clone was counted a single time. The chain joins TRBV13 to TRBJ1-6; the D gene is possibly TRBD1 (6 bases). The CDR3 contains 12 residues. Germline V gene data show CDR1 as PRHDT and CDR2 as FYEKMQ (reference sequence). Trimming took off 4 bases at V and 14 bases at J, with 12 bases between the two ends. CDR3: CASSSEGGALHF. CDR3 DNA: TGTGCCAGCAGCTCCGAAGGGGGGGCCCTCCACTTT.

The gene calls are TRBV6-1 and TRBJ1-2; D is undetermined. Trimming stripped 2 bases from V and 5 bases from J, with 9 bases between. Germline V gives CDR1 MNHNS, CDR2 SASEGT. This CDR3 has 13 amino acids. The CDR3 nucleotides read TGTGCCAGCAGTGAAAAGCATTTGTATGGCTACACCTTC. It is translated as CASSEKHLYGYTF.

The genes are TRBV4-2 and TRBJ2-3; TRBD2 matches at 7 bases. With 3 bases clipped from V and 4 bases from J, the junction kept 22 bases outside the gene matches. CDR3 length: 20 amino acids. Per germline, CDR1 LGHNA and CDR2 YNFKEQ. The CDR3 is CASSQDMAVGWGGRADTQYF. The CDR3 DNA is TGTGCCAGCAGCCAGGACATGGCCGTCGGTTGGGGAGGGCGCGCAGATACGCAGTATTTT.